This T cell receptor beta chain was sequenced during a study of post-analysis software for immune sequencing data. On this clonotype itself: Its target is not known.

The germline V gene encodes CDR1 SGHRS and CDR2 YFSETQ. The CDR3 contains 14 residues. V lost 0 bases to trimming and J lost 4 bases, with 10 bases between them. Unique molecular identifiers were present in the TCR beta cDNA libraries. TCRdb reprocessed the PCR reads with MiXCR, giving one entry per CDR3 protein. This table holds roughly 730,000 distinct CDR3 sequences, roughly 29% found once. Findings and caveats of the study: Co-batched samples clustered tightly together by F measure. Controls had lower frequencies than patients of 4 or 5 TRBV segments, which included TRBV5-6, TRBV5-1 and TRBV20-1.

The V call is TRBV5-1, the J call TRBJ1-2; D gene uncertain. This TCR came from a girl aged 10 to 17 with multiple sclerosis. Sequenced material: blood. The CDR3 loop is CASSLEGRAYGYTF. The CDR3 region has the DNA TGCGCCAGCAGCTTGGAGGGTCGGGCCTATGGCTACACCTTC.